One and the same sample provided the 22 T cell receptor beta chains below, sequenced in a study of T cell responses to AZD1222 COVID-19 vaccine. Sequencing used immunoSEQ multiplex PCR; TCRdb keeps in-frame clones, though not all of them. The sample gives more than 150,000 clones, 92% of which show up once; about 10% is in the top ten. Sequencing used peripheral blood, obtained on day 0 of AZD1222 vaccination. The receptor set was obtained from an adult in good health.

The chain carries TRBV29-1 and TRBJ1-4, with D uncertain. This CDR3 contains 11 residues. V lost 6 bases to trimming and J lost 8 bases, with 10 bases between them. CDR1 is SQVTM, CDR2 ANQGSEA, per germline. CDR3 region: CSVTLGEKLFF. CDR3 nucleotides: TGCAGCGTGACTCTTGGAGAAAAACTGTTTTTT.

This rearrangement joins TRBV4-2 to TRBJ2-7, with D perhaps given as TRBD1 or TRBD2 (5 bases each). The germline V and J ends were trimmed by 0 bases and 3 bases, with 15 bases remaining between them. Germline V CDR1 and CDR2: LGHNA, YNFKEQ. The CDR3 totals 16 residues. The CDR3 DNA is TGTGCCAGCAGCCAAGAGGGTTGGGGGTTGGGCTACGAGCAGTACTTC. The encoded protein is CASSQEGWGLGYEQYF.

A single count supports this clone. The chain recombines TRBV27 with TRBJ2-3; TRBD1 agrees at 7 bases. The CDR3 is 15 residues long. CDR1 MNHEY and CDR2 SMNVEV come from the germline V gene (reference sequence). Losses at the gene ends were 3 bases for V and 5 bases for J; bases not matched to a gene: 8. The CDR3 coding sequence is TGTGCCAGCAGTTTTGCGCCAGGGGGAAAAGATACGCAGTATTTT. Its protein product is CASSFAPGGKDTQYF.

The chain joins TRBV7-9 to TRBJ2-3; possible D gene TRBD2, 6 bases. CDR3 length: 17 amino acids. V gave up 1 base and J gave up 3 bases, with 17 bases separating them. Per germline, CDR1 SEHNR and CDR2 FQNEAQ (reference sequence). The CDR3 DNA reads TGTGCCAGCAGCTTAGTCGGGTGGAATAGCGGAACAGATACGCAGTATTTT. It is translated as CASSLVGWNSGTDTQYF.

This chain connects TRBV23-1 to TRBJ2-7, with 10 bases lining up with TRBD1. TRBV23-1 is reported as an ORF; its role is uncertain. The CDR3 runs 16 residues. V shed 3 bases, J shed 5 bases, and the junction held 10 bases outside the gene matches. In DNA, the CDR3 is TGCGCCAGCAGTCACCCCGGGACAGGGGATCGGAACGAGCAGTACTTC. Amino acids: CASSHPGTGDRNEQYF.

V is TRBV5-4 and J is TRBJ1-1, with D uncertain. Germline values: CDR1 SGHNT, CDR2 YYREEE (reference sequence). The CDR3 has 16 amino acids. V was clipped by 0 bases and J by 1 base, with 13 bases between them. CDR3 amino acids: CASSLVVVGKNTEAFF. The CDR3 DNA reads as TGTGCCAGCAGCTTGGTGGTGGTCGGGAAGAACACTGAAGCTTTCTTT.

The chain combines TRBV20-1 with TRBJ2-7; D uncertain. The germline CDR1 and CDR2 sequences are DFQATT and SNEGSKA (reference sequence). V lost 3 bases, J lost 7 bases, and 10 bases lay in between. CDR3 length: 11 amino acids. DNA of the CDR3: TGCAGTGCTAGTGATTACGTTGAGCAGTACTTC. It codes for CSASDYVEQYF.

The V and J genes are TRBV7-9 and TRBJ2-7; D is unresolved. The germline V and J ends were trimmed by 4 bases and 0 bases, with 16 bases remaining between them. The CDR3 runs to 16 residues. Germline V gene data show CDR1 as SEHNR and CDR2 as FQNEAQ (reference sequence). The CDR3 protein is CASSSGRNIISYEQYF. CDR3 DNA: TGTGCCAGCAGCTCCGGACGGAACATTATCTCCTACGAGCAGTACTTC.

The genes are TRBV4-3 and TRBJ2-3, with a possible D match to TRBD2 (6 bases). Trimming pared 1 base from V and 2 bases from J, leaving 13 bases between. The CDR3 sequence is 16 residues long. The germline gives CDR1 LGHNA, CDR2 YSLEER. CDR3 loop: CASSQGGIPDTDTQYF. CDR3 DNA: TGCGCCAGCAGCCAAGGCGGGATCCCAGACACAGATACGCAGTATTTT.

The chain employs TRBV29-1 and TRBJ1-1; D ambiguous. The CDR3 loop spans 12 amino acids. The V and J ends lost 7 bases and 1 base respectively, with 10 bases between them. Per the germline V gene, CDR1 is SQVTM and CDR2 is ANQGSEA. The CDR3 nucleotides read TGCAGCGCCTCCGACGGGAACACTGAAGCTTTCTTT. Its protein product is CSASDGNTEAFF.

This chain links TRBV27 with TRBJ1-1, with TRBD1 matching over 7 bases. J gave up 1 base and V 6 bases, and 2 bases lay outside the gene matches. Germline V gene data show CDR1 as MNHEY and CDR2 as SMNVEV (reference sequence). The CDR3 is made up of 13 amino acids. The DNA of the CDR3 is TGTGCCAGCAGGGACAGGTCGAACACTGAAGCTTTCTTT. Its translation: CASRDRSNTEAFF.

The chain links TRBV7-9 to TRBJ1-5; D not resolved. Looked up from germline, CDR1 is SEHNR and CDR2 is FQNEAQ (reference sequence). V shed 5 bases and J shed 1 base, with 9 bases lying between them. The CDR3 spans 14 residues. The CDR3, as DNA: TGTGCCAGCAGCGAGGCGGGGAGCAATCAGCCCCAGCATTTT. This translates into CASSEAGSNQPQHF.

This clone was observed once. J is TRBJ2-1 and V is TRBV7-2, with 15 bases aligning to TRBD2. Germline V gene sequence: CDR1 SGHTA, CDR2 FQGNSA. Trimming cost V 11 bases and J 4 bases; bases outside gene matches: 9. The CDR3 is 16 residues long. The CDR3, as DNA: TGTGCCTCCCGCGGCGGGACTAGCGGGGGGTACAATGAGCAGTTCTTC. Encoded protein: CASRGGTSGGYNEQFF.

This rearrangement joins TRBV9 to TRBJ2-1, with 11 bases that match TRBD2. Germline CDR1 is SGDLS and CDR2 is YYNGEE. This CDR3 is 15 amino acids long. The junction had 6 bases not matched to a gene; V was cut back by 2 bases and J by 8 bases. The CDR3 coding sequence is TGTGCCAGCAGCGTGACCGGGACTAGCGGTGATGAGCAGTTCTTC. This gives the protein CASSVTGTSGDEQFF.

This clone was picked up a small number of times. The V and J genes are TRBV2 and TRBJ2-1; 8 bases align to TRBD2. The length of the CDR3 is 13 residues. Looked up from germline, CDR1 is SNHLY and CDR2 is FYNNEI. Trimming cost V 10 bases and J 8 bases; bases outside gene matches: 10. The CDR3 DNA reads TGTGCCACCGAGCGGGAGACTATCGATGAGCAGTTCTTC. This codes for CATERETIDEQFF.

The chain links TRBV2 to TRBJ1-1; D not certain. Per germline, CDR1 SNHLY and CDR2 FYNNEI. The V end lost 6 bases, the J end lost 6 bases, and 23 bases lay between the germline ends. This CDR3 is 16 amino acids long. The CDR3 region has the DNA TGTGCCAGCAGCGTCCGGGCCTCTGAGCAGAGGGCTGAAGCTTTCTTT. This gives the protein CASSVRASEQRAEAFF.

V gene TRBV18 combines with J gene TRBJ1-2; 7 nucleotides match TRBD1. Germline CDR1 and CDR2: KGHSH and LQKENI. The V gene end was trimmed by 2 bases and the J gene end by 6 bases; junction bases not matched to a gene: 6. This CDR3 comprises 14 residues. Here the CDR3 reads CASSPTDRVDGYTF. Here the CDR3 DNA reads TGTGCCAGCTCACCAACCGACAGGGTGGATGGCTACACCTTC.

This chain uses TRBV6-2 or TRBV6-3 with TRBJ2-3; weak D call: TRBD2 (6 bases). CDR1 and CDR2 from the germline V gene are MNHEY and SVGEGT. V was pared by 6 bases and J by 4 bases, with 14 bases between. The CDR3 runs to 14 residues. CDR3 bases: TGTGCCAGCAGCAATTCCGGGAGAGCAGATACGCAGTATTTT. Amino acids: CASSNSGRADTQYF.

This chain connects TRBV11-2 to TRBJ2-1; 7 positions match TRBD2. Germline V gene sequence: CDR1 SGHAT, CDR2 FQNNGV. Losses at the gene ends were 4 bases for V and 6 bases for J; bases not matched to a gene: 0. The CDR3 loop spans 12 amino acids. The CDR3 reads CASSSSGNEQFF. Written as DNA, the CDR3 is TGTGCCAGCAGCTCTAGCGGCAATGAGCAGTTCTTC.

The chain is built from TRBV7-2 and TRBJ1-3; maybe TRBD1 (5 bases). This CDR3 has 14 amino acids. Trimming took 6 bases from V and 1 from J, leaving 10 bases between them. Germline V lookup: CDR1 SGHTA, CDR2 FQGNSA. The chain's CDR3 is CASSWGGSGNTIYF. In DNA, the CDR3 is TGTGCCAGCAGTTGGGGGGGTTCTGGAAACACCATATATTTT.

The table lists this clone with a count of one. This chain links TRBV4-1 with TRBJ2-3, with 9 bases identical to TRBD2. The CDR3 runs 17 residues. V lost 6 bases to trimming and J lost 2 bases; unmatched junction nucleotides: 12. Germline assignment: CDR1 MGHRA and CDR2 YSYEKL. The CDR3 bases are TGCGCCAGCAGTAAAAGCCGGGGGGGACTAGCCACAGATACGCAGTATTTT. It translates to CASSKSRGGLATDTQYF.

J is TRBJ1-1 and V is TRBV19; 8 nucleotides agree with TRBD1. There are 17 residues in the CDR3. From germline, CDR1 is LNHDA and CDR2 SQIVND (reference sequence). V lost 0 bases to trimming and J lost 5 bases; unmatched junction nucleotides: 11. In DNA, the CDR3 is TGTGCCAGTAGTATAGATGGACAGGGAACTAGGAAAACTGAAGCTTTCTTT. Translating it yields CASSIDGQGTRKTEAFF.